Below, 22 T cell receptor beta chains from the same sample are listed, as sequenced in a study of T cell responses to AZD1222 COVID-19 vaccine. Produced via immunoSEQ multiplex PCR; TCRdb's table is partial and in-frame only. The table records around 100,000 clones, over 75% of them present only once. The sequencing here drew on peripheral blood, taken on day 0 of AZD1222 vaccination. The receptors stem from an adult in good health.

The chain carries TRBV11-2 and TRBJ2-2; the D gene could be TRBD1 or TRBD2 (5 bases each). V was clipped by 5 bases and J by 7 bases, with 20 bases between them. The CDR3 has 16 residues. Germline V gene lookup returns CDR1 SGHAT and CDR2 FQNNGV. The CDR3, as DNA: TGTGCCAGCAGCCCGTACCGGGGCCCCGTAGGCGGGGAGCTGTTTTTT. It yields the protein CASSPYRGPVGGELFF.

J is TRBJ2-1 and V is TRBV7-2; 9 nucleotides line up with TRBD2. J was trimmed by 1 base and V by 1 base; bases with no gene match: 11. Germline lookup yields CDR1 SGHTA and CDR2 FQGNSA. CDR3 length equals 19 residues. CDR3 nucleotides: TGTGCCAGCAGCTTAGGGAAGTTGCGGGGGGGCCCTTCCTACAATGAGCAGTTCTTC. Protein: CASSLGKLRGGPSYNEQFF.

The chain is built from TRBV11-2 and TRBJ1-1, with no clear D. V was shortened by 2 bases and J by 7 bases, with 5 bases between the two germline ends. The CDR3 has 11 amino acids. Germline-derived CDR1 and CDR2 are SGHAT and FQNNGV. The CDR3 reads CASSLRFEAFF. The CDR3 coding sequence is TGTGCCAGCAGCTTAAGGTTTGAAGCTTTCTTT. Full variable domain (missing parts from reference TRBV11-2 and TRBJ1-1): EAGVAQSPRYKIIEKRQSVAFWCNPISGHATLYWYQQILGQGPKLLIQFQNNGVVDDSQLPKDRFSAERLKGVDSTLKIQPAKLEDSAVYLCASSLRFEAFFGQGTRLTVV.

The rearrangement uses TRBV19 and TRBJ1-2, with D tentatively TRBD1 (5 bases). This CDR3 has 14 amino acids. Germline assignment: CDR1 LNHDA and CDR2 SQIVND (reference sequence). Trimming removed 3 bases from V and 8 bases from J, with 16 bases in between. CDR3 amino acids: CASSIRGVSEGYTF. The CDR3 nucleotides are TGTGCCAGTAGTATTCGAGGGGTGTCGGAGGGCTACACCTTC.

This chain joins TRBV6-5 and TRBJ1-2; D may be TRBD1 (5 bases). The CDR3 is 15 residues long. V gave up 6 bases and J gave up 4 bases, with 18 bases separating them. Germline V gene sequence: CDR1 MNHEY, CDR2 SVGAGI. The CDR3 DNA follows: TGTGCCAGCAGCCGAGGGAGTCTCGGGACCTATGGCTACACCTTC. Encoded protein: CASSRGSLGTYGYTF.

This rearrangement joins TRBV3-1 (or the pseudogene TRBV3-2) to TRBJ2-7, with 9 bases that match TRBD1. Losses at the gene ends were 2 bases for V and 2 bases for J; bases not matched to a gene: 1. The germline V gene has CDR1 LGHDT and CDR2 YNNKEL (reference sequence). The CDR3 is 14 residues long. CDR3 protein: CASSQWDRAYEQYF. CDR3 bases: TGTGCCAGCAGCCAATGGGACAGGGCCTACGAGCAGTACTTC.

The chain carries TRBV7-9 and TRBJ1-2; D unresolved. Germline V gene lookup returns CDR1 SEHNR and CDR2 FQNEAQ (reference sequence). The V and J ends lost 3 bases and 6 bases respectively, with 11 bases between them. The CDR3 spans 13 residues. CDR3 amino acids: CASSLPETNGYTF. The CDR3 bases are TGTGCCAGCAGCTTGCCAGAAACTAATGGCTACACCTTC. Based on the CDR3 plus reference TRBV7-9 and TRBJ1-2, the full variable domain is DTGVSQNPRHKITKRGQNVTFRCDPISEHNRLYWYRQTLGQGPEFLTYFQNEAQLEKSRLLSDRFSAERPKGSFSTLEIQRTEQGDSAMYLCASSLPETNGYTFGSGTRLTVV.

The CDR3 protein is CAWSRGQGNEKLFF. DNA for the CDR3: TGTGCCTGGAGTCGGGGACAGGGGAATGAAAAACTGTTTTTT. V gene TRBV30 combines with J gene TRBJ1-4, with 10 bases lining up with TRBD1. This CDR3 region has 14 residues. Germline CDR1 GTSNPN, CDR2 SVGIG (reference sequence). Trimming cost V 2 bases and J 5 bases; bases outside gene matches: 2.

This rearrangement joins TRBV5-4 to TRBJ2-7, with D possibly being TRBD2 (7 bases). CDR1 and CDR2 from the germline V gene are SGHNT and YYREEE (reference sequence). CDR3 length: 16 residues. V was shortened by 0 bases and J by 2 bases, with 15 bases between the two germline ends. The CDR3 reads CASSLARGGGPYEQYF. In nucleotides, the CDR3 is TGTGCCAGCAGCTTGGCCAGAGGGGGGGGCCCCTACGAGCAGTACTTC.

This chain links TRBV30 with TRBJ1-2; 8 bases align to TRBD1. This CDR3 region has 14 residues. CDR1 and CDR2 from the germline V gene are GTSNPN and SVGIG (reference sequence). V gave up 3 bases and J gave up 10 bases; unmatched junction bases: 13. This CDR3 is CAWRTGALYFDYTF. As DNA, the CDR3 is TGTGCCTGGAGGACAGGGGCCCTTTACTTTGACTACACCTTC.

The chain combines TRBV27 with TRBJ1-2; D is uncertain. V lost 4 bases, J lost 3 bases, and 15 bases lay in between. This CDR3 is 15 amino acids long. The V gene's germline CDR1 is MNHEY and CDR2 SMNVEV (reference sequence). CDR3 amino acids: CASSWHAAGYYGYTF. The CDR3 DNA sequence: TGTGCCAGCAGTTGGCACGCGGCCGGGTACTATGGCTACACCTTC.

The J gene is TRBJ2-7, the V gene TRBV11-1; D possibly corresponds to TRBD1 (5 bases). Germline loops: CDR1 SGHAT, CDR2 FQDESV (reference sequence). The CDR3 is made up of 12 amino acids. Trimming shortened V by 4 bases and J by 6 bases, and 10 bases separated the two germline ends. The CDR3 reads CASSSQEPEQYF. CDR3 in DNA: TGTGCCAGCAGCTCACAGGAACCCGAGCAGTACTTC. Full variable domain (rest looked up from reference TRBV11-1 and TRBJ2-7): EAEVAQSPRYKITEKSQAVAFWCDPISGHATLYWYRQILGQGPELLVQFQDESVVDDSQLPKDRFSAERLKGVDSTLKIQPAELGDSAMYLCASSSQEPEQYFGPGTRLTVT.

A few counts support this clone. This chain joins TRBV5-4 and TRBJ2-1, with 7 bases that match TRBD2. Germline assignment: CDR1 SGHNT and CDR2 YYREEE (reference sequence). The CDR3 is 16 residues long. The V gene end was trimmed by 4 bases and the J gene end by 1 base; junction bases not matched to a gene: 8. In DNA form, the CDR3 reads TGTGCCAGCAGCCCCCGGGCTAGCGGTTCCTACAATGAGCAGTTCTTC. Its translation: CASSPRASGSYNEQFF.

The chain uses TRBV3-1 (or the pseudogene TRBV3-2) and TRBJ1-1; D is uncertain. The germline V gene has CDR1 LGHDT and CDR2 YNNKEL (reference sequence). V was cut by 4 bases and J by 0 bases, with 6 bases left in between. This CDR3 comprises 13 residues. CDR3 region: CASSLRLNTEAFF. The CDR3 bases are TGTGCCAGCAGCCTCAGGTTGAACACTGAAGCTTTCTTT.

In nucleotides, the CDR3 is TGTGCCAGTAGTTCCAGCTCTGGAAACACCATATATTTT. As protein: CASSSSSGNTIYF. This rearrangement joins TRBV19 to TRBJ1-3; D gene unclear. Trimming cost V 5 bases and J 0 bases, with 5 bases left between them. Germline CDR1 is LNHDA and CDR2 is SQIVND (reference sequence). This CDR3 has 13 residues.

The chain couples TRBV12-3 or TRBV12-4 to TRBJ1-1; unclear D gene. Trimming left V 5 bases short and J 8 bases short, with 12 bases between. The CDR3 is made up of 12 amino acids. This chain's CDR3 is CASSPRVREAFF. DNA of the CDR3: TGTGCCAGCAGTCCCCGAGTTAGGGAAGCTTTCTTT.

The rearrangement links TRBV7-9 to TRBJ1-1, with 11 bases matching TRBD1. The V and J ends lost 5 bases and 4 bases, in that order; junction bases with no gene match: 3. The CDR3 loop spans 14 amino acids. Looked up from germline, CDR1 is SEHNR and CDR2 is FQNEAQ (reference sequence). Here the CDR3 reads CASSPGTGGTEAFF. DNA of the CDR3: TGTGCCAGCAGCCCCGGGACAGGGGGCACTGAAGCTTTCTTT.

The chain joins TRBV19 to TRBJ1-2, with a weak D call TRBD1 (6 bases). This CDR3 contains 15 residues. Between the trimmed V and J ends, which lost 10 bases and 2 bases, there was a span of 20 bases. From germline, CDR1 is LNHDA and CDR2 SQIVND (reference sequence). CDR3 in DNA: TGTGCCACCAGCCGGATGGGGGGGGCGAACTATGGCTACACCTTC. It yields the protein CATSRMGGANYGYTF. The full variable domain, in which reference TRBV19 and TRBJ1-2 provide the parts outside the CDR3, is DGGITQSPKYLFRKEGQNVTLSCEQNLNHDAMYWYRQDPGQGLRLIYYSQIVNDFQKGDIAEGYSVSREKKESFPLTVTSAQKNPTAFYLCATSRMGGANYGYTFGSGTRLTVV.

The chain is built from TRBV3-1 (or the pseudogene TRBV3-2) and TRBJ2-5; D is uncertain. Trimming removed 0 bases from V and 4 bases from J, with 9 bases in between. The CDR3 runs 14 residues. Germline CDR1 and CDR2: LGHDT and YNNKEL (reference sequence). As DNA, the CDR3 is TGTGCCAGCAGCCAAGAAAAGGAGATAGAGACCCAGTACTTC. This encodes CASSQEKEIETQYF.

The chain uses TRBV19 and TRBJ1-5, with a possible D match to TRBD1 (5 bases). The CDR3 loop spans 16 amino acids. Germline V CDR1 and CDR2: LNHDA, SQIVND (reference sequence). Trimming stripped 7 bases from V and 7 bases from J, with 23 bases between. Written as DNA, the CDR3 is TGTGCCAGTAATGGTTTAAGGGCCGACGGACAACAGCCCCAGCATTTT. Amino acid sequence: CASNGLRADGQQPQHF.

This chain joins TRBV27 and TRBJ1-1; D is unresolved. Per the germline V gene, CDR1 is MNHEY and CDR2 is SMNVEV (reference sequence). With 3 bases removed from V and 1 base from J, the gap between germline ends came to 12 bases. CDR3 size: 15 residues. CDR3 sequence: CASSFTPPWNTEAFF. CDR3 DNA sequence: TGTGCCAGCAGTTTTACCCCCCCTTGGAACACTGAAGCTTTCTTT.

This sequence joins TRBV6-5 and TRBJ2-7; D remains unclear. Trimming left V 4 bases short and J 1 base short, with 8 bases between. The CDR3 runs 13 residues. CDR1 MNHEY and CDR2 SVGAGI come from the germline V gene. The CDR3 protein is CASSFSESYEQYF. As DNA, the CDR3 is TGTGCCAGCAGTTTTTCGGAGTCCTACGAGCAGTACTTC.